Listed below are T cell receptor beta chains from one sample, sequenced in a study of Tregs in tolerant kidney transplant recipients. Profiling relied on immunoSEQ multiplex PCR, and the TCRdb table lists in-frame clones only, not all of them. The sample records 240,000 or so clones, about four fifths being singletons. The sample consisted of CD4+ T cells from blood. All receptors come from a human donor in good health. Each CDR3 is given with its conserved first and last residue. The D gene is left open where the match is weak. Clone size, where shown, is once, few, many, or a class for clones that have expanded.

V gene,D gene,clone size,J gene,CDR3 protein,CDR3 DNA
TRBV30,-,-,TRBJ2-3,CAWSVNQWVNQFTDTQYF,TGTGCCTGGAGTGTAAATCAGTGGGTAAACCAGTTCACAGATACGCAGTATTTT
TRBV19,TRBD2,-,TRBJ2-1,CASRSLSGSYNEQFF,TGTGCCAGTAGATCCCTTAGCGGGTCTTACAATGAGCAGTTCTTC
TRBV11-2,TRBD2,-,TRBJ2-3,CASSPRGGDTQYF,TGTGCCAGCAGCCCTCGGGGAGGGGATACGCAGTATTTT
TRBV6-5,-,few,TRBJ2-2,CASSLQANTGELFF,TGTGCCAGCAGTTTACAGGCGAACACCGGGGAGCTGTTTTTT
TRBV6-1,-,-,TRBJ1-1,CASSDRYTEAFF,TGTGCCAGCAGTGATCGATACACTGAAGCTTTCTTT
TRBV28,TRBD2,-,TRBJ2-1,CASSLVGLAGGENEQFF,TGTGCCAGCAGTTTGGTTGGACTAGCGGGAGGAGAGAATGAGCAGTTCTTC
TRBV6-6,-,-,TRBJ2-2,CASSLYRNTGELFF,TGTGCCAGCAGCTTATACAGAAACACCGGGGAGCTGTTTTTT
TRBV5-4,TRBD1,-,TRBJ2-7,CASSLPAGGSYEQYF,TGTGCCAGCAGCTTGCCGGCAGGGGGTTCCTACGAGCAGTACTTC
TRBV18,TRBD2,-,TRBJ2-1,CASSPPSGSRDNEQFF,TGTGCCAGCTCACCACCTAGCGGGAGTCGGGACAATGAGCAGTTCTTC
TRBV19,TRBD1,-,TRBJ1-2,CASSPGGYGYTF,TGTGCCAGTAGTCCAGGGGGCTATGGCTACACCTTC
TRBV10-3,TRBD2,-,TRBJ2-1,CATYSGGFFNEQFF,TGTGCCACCTATAGCGGGGGGTTCTTTAATGAGCAGTTCTTC
TRBV6-5,TRBD1,-,TRBJ1-1,CASSYSTQGATEAFF,TGTGCCAGCAGTTACTCGACGCAGGGGGCCACTGAAGCTTTCTTT
TRBV11-3,TRBD1,-,TRBJ2-5,CASSLTGGTKTQYF,TGTGCCAGCAGCTTGACAGGGGGCACGAAGACCCAGTACTTC
TRBV7-9,-,-,TRBJ2-7,CASSLASSYEQYF,TGTGCCAGCAGCTTAGCCAGCTCCTACGAGCAGTACTTC
TRBV21-1,-,-,TRBJ2-7,CASMRQPRYEQYF,TGTGCCAGCATGCGACAGCCTCGGTACGAGCAGTACTTC
TRBV4-1,TRBD2,-,TRBJ2-1,CASSQRPDERGRGWAYNEQFF,TGCGCCAGCAGCCAGAGACCCGATGAACGCGGGAGGGGATGGGCCTACAATGAGCAGTTCTTC
TRBV14,TRBD2,-,TRBJ2-1,CASSQAHRTSGKNQFF,TGTGCCAGCAGCCAAGCCCACAGGACTAGCGGGAAAAACCAGTTCTTC
TRBV5-1,-,once,TRBJ2-2,CASSLTANTGELFF,TGCGCCAGCAGTCTCACTGCGAACACCGGGGAGCTGTTTTTT
TRBV5-1,-,-,TRBJ1-1,CASSLVGGLFMNTEAFF,TGCGCCAGCAGCTTGGTTGGAGGGCTGTTCATGAACACTGAAGCTTTCTTT
TRBV6-5,-,-,TRBJ2-7,CASSYSMFWGSYEQYF,TGTGCCAGCAGTTACTCGATGTTTTGGGGCTCCTACGAGCAGTACTTC
TRBV2,-,-,TRBJ2-3,CASKTDPLTQYF,TGTGCCAGCAAGACGGACCCACTCACGCAGTATTTT
TRBV6-6,-,-,TRBJ2-7,CASSYSPQGGYEQYF,TGTGCCAGCAGTTACTCCCCTCAGGGTGGATACGAGCAGTACTTC
TRBV6-5,-,few,TRBJ1-4,CASSYSSLNEKLFF,TGTGCCAGCAGTTACTCGAGCCTAAATGAAAAACTGTTTTTT
TRBV4-1,-,-,TRBJ2-1,CASSQDGGGLYDNEQFF,TGCGCCAGCAGCCAAGATGGGGGGGGGCTTTACGACAATGAGCAGTTCTTC